In its sample, the clone carrying this T cell receptor (beta chain) was seen a few times. TCRdb re-analysed the RT-PCR reads in MiXCR, keeping a single row per CDR3 protein. The sample shows approximately 200,000 distinct CDR3 sequences, around two fifths of them seen only once. This entry belongs to a study of patients and donors after allogeneic stem cell transplantation. The germline V gene has CDR1 SQVTM and CDR2 ANQGSEA. The CDR3 sequence is 14 residues long. V lost 5 bases, J lost 1 base, and 12 bases lay in between. This chain links TRBV29-1 with TRBJ1-3; the D is unclear. Material: blood, either unsorted or a sorted T cell fraction (not recorded which). The receptor comes from a human donor who was either an allogeneic HSCT recipient or a stem cell or donor lymphocyte infusion donor (not recorded which). It is not recorded whose cells these are; they may come from a transplant donor. The CDR3 reads CSVMEGSSGNTIYF. CDR3 in DNA: TGCAGCGTTATGGAGGGAAGTTCTGGAAACACCATATATTTT. The full variable domain, rest sourced from reference TRBV29-1 and TRBJ1-3, is SAVISQKPSRDICQRGTSLTIQCQVDSQVTMMFWYRQQPGQSLTLIATANQGSEATYESGFVIDKFPISRPNLTFSTLTVSNMSPEDSSIYLCSVMEGSSGNTIYFGEGSWLTVV.